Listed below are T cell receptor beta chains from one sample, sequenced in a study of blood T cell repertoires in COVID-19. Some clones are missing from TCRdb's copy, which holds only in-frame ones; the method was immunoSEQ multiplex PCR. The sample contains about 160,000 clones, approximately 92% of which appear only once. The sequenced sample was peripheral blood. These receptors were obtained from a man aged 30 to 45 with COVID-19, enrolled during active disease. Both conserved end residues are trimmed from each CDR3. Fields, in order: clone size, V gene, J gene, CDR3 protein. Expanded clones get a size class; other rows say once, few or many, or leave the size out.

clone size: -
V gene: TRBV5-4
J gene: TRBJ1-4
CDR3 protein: ASSLDSRSEKLF

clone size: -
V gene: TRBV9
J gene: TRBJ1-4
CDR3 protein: ASSVEGTGYEKLF

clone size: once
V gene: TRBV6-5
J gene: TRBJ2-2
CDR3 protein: ASRRRTGELF

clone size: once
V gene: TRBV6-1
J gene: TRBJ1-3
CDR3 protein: ASSEHSSGNTIY

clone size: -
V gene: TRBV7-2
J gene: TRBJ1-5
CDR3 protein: ASSRTPWQGGSQPQH

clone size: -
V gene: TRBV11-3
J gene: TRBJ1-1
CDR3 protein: ASSFGGQGAEAF

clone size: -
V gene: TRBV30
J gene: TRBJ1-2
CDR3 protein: AWSVMGRAGGYT

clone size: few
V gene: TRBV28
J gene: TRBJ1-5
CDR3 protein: ASSLINSNQPQH

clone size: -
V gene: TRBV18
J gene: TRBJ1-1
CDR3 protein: ASSFQGRGTEAF

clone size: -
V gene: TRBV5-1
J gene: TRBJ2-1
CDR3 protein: ASSQGFRSGEQF